The clone carrying this TCR beta chain was observed a handful of times. Building the TCR beta libraries relied on iRepertoire HTBI primers, and CDR3 regions underwent Arm-PCR. TCRdb re-called the multiplex PCR reads through MiXCR, storing one row per CDR3 protein. This table holds 400,000 to 650,000 distinct CDR3 sequences, around 16% found once. These data are taken from a study of regulatory T cells in long-lasting Graves disease. At the level of the study: Recently diagnosed Graves' patients had received antithyroid drugs for under 3 months.

Described time point: newly diagnosed GD, antithyroid drugs for less than 3 months. There was RNA extracted from PBMCs, and the TCR library was made from it. Separately, the same data were catalogued under a study of T cells in Graves' hyperthyroidism and ophthalmopathy.

The sequence was obtained from a woman aged 35-60 years with Graves disease. This specimen was peripheral blood mononuclear cells (PBMCs), taken at new diagnosis, from a patient treated with antithyroid drugs.

In DNA form, the CDR3 reads TGCAGCGTTGGCCCAGGGGACACCGGGGAGCTGTTTTTT. This translates into CSVGPGDTGELFF. This chain joins TRBV29-1 and TRBJ2-2, with a tentative D call TRBD1 (6 bases). CDR3 length: 13 amino acids. The V and J ends lost 4 bases and 3 bases respectively, with 9 bases between them. Germline CDR1 reads SQVTM; CDR2 reads ANQGSEA.